This TCR beta chain was found in a study of CD8+ T cells in alopecia areata. Of note for this clone: Its antigen is undetermined. The same CDR3 is also encoded by other DNA sequences in this sample.

This CDR3 has 13 amino acids. The ends lost 4 bases at V and 1 base at J; junction bases unmatched: 2. Germline assignment: CDR1 SQVTM and CDR2 ANQGSEA. RNA extraction was followed by reverse transcription into cDNA, which acted as the sequencing template. Clones were read by immunoSEQ multiplex PCR, and TCRdb kept only the in-frame ones, dropping some. The data show more than 110,000 clones, with roughly 62% seen just once and roughly 6.5% held by the top ten. General study points: Sequencing of scalp samples also includes resident alphabeta T cells from normal skin.

The material sequenced was CD4+ T cells sorted from blood, taken at week 0. This chain uses TRBV29-1 with TRBJ2-5, with 8 nucleotides matching TRBD2. This TCR derives from a human donor with alopecia areata. CDR3: CSVVLAGQETQYF. The CDR3, as DNA: TGCAGCGTTGTTCTAGCGGGCCAAGAGACCCAGTACTTC. The full variable domain, with the rest looked up from reference TRBV29-1 and TRBJ2-5, is SAVISQKPSRDICQRGTSLTIQCQVDSQVTMMFWYRQQPGQSLTLIATANQGSEATYESGFVIDKFPISRPNLTFSTLTVSNMSPEDSSIYLCSVVLAGQETQYFGPGTRLLVL.